Each of the 17 T cell receptor beta chains below was sequenced from the same sample in a study of T cell responses to AZD1222 COVID-19 vaccine. Profiling relied on immunoSEQ multiplex PCR, and the TCRdb table lists in-frame clones only, not all of them. This table holds 55,000 to 90,000 clones, about four fifths found once. Here the sequenced sample was peripheral blood, taken on day 0 of AZD1222 vaccination. Receptors were obtained from an adult in good health.

This rearrangement joins TRBV30 to TRBJ1-5; no clear D. Deletions cut 2 bases from V and 1 base from J, with 6 bases between. The CDR3 loop spans 13 amino acids. The germline CDR1 and CDR2 sequences are GTSNPN and SVGIG (reference sequence). The CDR3 sequence is CAWSTLSNQPQHF. In DNA, the CDR3 is TGTGCCTGGAGTACCCTAAGCAATCAGCCCCAGCATTTT.

Here the CDR3 reads CATSAVGRINEKLFF. For the CDR3, the DNA is TGTGCCACCAGTGCCGTGGGACGGATCAATGAAAAACTGTTTTTT. The gene calls are TRBV24-1 and TRBJ1-4; possibly TRBD1 for D (5 bases). Germline-derived CDR1 and CDR2 are KGHDR and SFDVKD. CDR3 length: 15 amino acids. Deletions cut 5 bases from V and 5 bases from J, with 14 bases between.

V is TRBV27 and J is TRBJ2-7; D is perhaps TRBD2 (5 bases). CDR3 length equals 14 residues. V dropped 2 bases and J dropped 0 bases, with 8 bases sitting between them. CDR1 is MNHEY and CDR2 is SMNVEV in the germline V gene (reference sequence). As DNA, the CDR3 is TGTGCCAGCAGTTTAGACGAGGGCTCCTACGAGCAGTACTTC. It encodes CASSLDEGSYEQYF.

The chain couples TRBV30 to TRBJ1-4, with a tentative D call TRBD1 (5 bases). V lost 5 bases and J lost 0, with 13 bases in between. Germline loops: CDR1 GTSNPN, CDR2 SVGIG (reference sequence). The CDR3 totals 15 residues. CDR3 sequence: CAWGRGTATNEKLFF. The CDR3 bases are TGTGCCTGGGGTAGGGGAACAGCAACTAATGAAAAACTGTTTTTT.

The V call is TRBV7-2, the J call TRBJ1-5; 9 nucleotides align to TRBD1. The CDR3 contains 15 residues. With 4 bases clipped from V and 4 bases from J, the junction kept 5 bases outside the gene matches. Germline lookup yields CDR1 SGHTA and CDR2 FQGNSA. The CDR3 sequence is CASSSGDRANQPQHF. The CDR3 bases are TGTGCCAGCAGCTCGGGGGACAGGGCAAATCAGCCCCAGCATTTT.

The chain joins TRBV10-3 to TRBJ1-2; unclear D gene. The CDR3 runs 13 residues. Germline V lookup: CDR1 ENHRY, CDR2 SYGVKD. V lost 2 bases, J lost 6 bases, and 10 bases lay in between. The CDR3 loop reads CAISEGIMDGYTF. CDR3 nucleotides: TGTGCCATCAGTGAGGGCATTATGGATGGCTACACCTTC.

The chain has TRBV21-1 and TRBJ2-3; TRBD2 is the table's D call and was not checked against the DNA. TRBV21-1 is a pseudogene. The CDR3 spans 13 residues. This CDR3 is CATERWARDTQYF. CDR3 nucleotide sequence: TGTGCCACCGAGCGGTGGGCCCGGGATACGCAGTATTTT.

The genes are TRBV5-1 and TRBJ2-2; D call uncertain. V shed 7 bases and J shed 5 bases, with 9 bases lying between them. In germline, CDR1 is SGHRS, CDR2 YFSETQ. The CDR3 sequence is 12 residues long. The CDR3 nucleotides are TGCGCCAGCTATCTCGTAACCGGGGAGCTGTTTTTT. It yields the protein CASYLVTGELFF.

V gene TRBV3-1 (or the pseudogene TRBV3-2) combines with J gene TRBJ2-4; no reliable D call. The ends were cut back, 3 bases at V and 2 bases at J, with 11 bases in the middle. Germline assignment: CDR1 LGHDT and CDR2 YNNKEL (reference sequence). The CDR3 runs 15 residues. The chain's CDR3 is CASSHPHSSKNIQYF. CDR3 sequence (DNA): TGTGCCAGCAGCCATCCCCATAGTTCCAAAAACATTCAGTACTTC.

The J gene is TRBJ2-7, the V gene TRBV5-4; 10 bases match TRBD1. V gave up 5 bases and J gave up 2 bases; unmatched junction bases: 4. Germline CDR1 and CDR2: SGHNT and YYREEE (reference sequence). The CDR3 spans 14 residues. CDR3 DNA sequence: TGTGCCAGCAGGCAGACAGGGGGCGCCTACGAGCAGTACTTC. Translation: CASRQTGGAYEQYF.

This chain joins TRBV11-3 and TRBJ2-3; 11 bases line up with TRBD2. Trimming removed 2 bases from V and 0 bases from J; junction bases left unmatched: 13. Germline V lookup: CDR1 SGHNT, CDR2 YENEEA. This CDR3 spans 20 amino acids. CDR3 nucleotides: TGTGCCAGCAGCTTAAGGTCCCCAATAGCGGGGGGGCTCAGCACAGATACGCAGTATTTT. The encoded protein is CASSLRSPIAGGLSTDTQYF.

V and J are TRBV3-1 (or the pseudogene TRBV3-2) and TRBJ2-7, with 8 bases fitting TRBD1. The CDR3 sequence is 14 residues long. Germline CDR1 and CDR2: LGHDT and YNNKEL (reference sequence). V lost 4 bases to trimming and J lost 7 bases; unmatched junction nucleotides: 9. CDR3 sequence: CASSPGTGFREQYF. The CDR3 DNA is TGTGCCAGCAGCCCCGGGACAGGCTTCCGTGAGCAGTACTTC.

V is TRBV19 and J is TRBJ1-4; no firm D call. This CDR3 region has 11 residues. The V and J ends lost 3 bases and 8 bases respectively, with 4 bases between them. Per the germline V gene, CDR1 is LNHDA and CDR2 is SQIVND (reference sequence). CDR3 sequence reads: CASSIGEKLFF. In DNA form, the CDR3 reads TGTGCCAGTAGTATTGGCGAAAAACTGTTTTTT.

The chain has TRBV29-1 and TRBJ1-2; tentatively, D is TRBD1 (5 bases). In germline, CDR1 is SQVTM, CDR2 ANQGSEA. With 2 bases removed from V and 6 bases from J, the gap between germline ends came to 16 bases. There are 14 residues in the CDR3. CDR3 sequence reads: CSVEFWAGPNGYTF. CDR3 nucleotide sequence: TGCAGCGTTGAATTCTGGGCAGGGCCTAATGGCTACACCTTC.

This clone came up once. The chain is built from TRBV3-1 (or the pseudogene TRBV3-2) and TRBJ2-1; no clear D. The germline V and J ends were trimmed by 0 bases and 5 bases, with 8 bases remaining between them. CDR1 LGHDT and CDR2 YNNKEL come from the germline V gene (reference sequence). The CDR3 is 14 amino acids. This CDR3 reads CASSQDSRDNEQFF. The CDR3 nucleotides read TGTGCCAGCAGCCAAGATTCCAGAGACAATGAGCAGTTCTTC.

This clone has only a few counts. The chain recombines TRBV11-3 with TRBJ1-6, with D unclear. Per the germline V gene, CDR1 is SGHNT and CDR2 is YENEEA. The CDR3 spans 17 residues. V was pared by 2 bases and J by 7 bases, with 18 bases between. CDR3 residues: CASSLFPLRGHNSPLHF. The CDR3 DNA follows: TGTGCCAGCAGCTTATTTCCCCTGCGAGGGCACAATTCACCCCTCCACTTT.

The rearrangement joins TRBV3-1 (or the pseudogene TRBV3-2) to TRBJ1-1, with D possibly TRBD1 on 6 matching bases. The CDR3 is 17 residues long. Germline loops: CDR1 LGHDT, CDR2 YNNKEL (reference sequence). Trimming removed 1 base at V and 0 bases at J, with 15 bases between. The CDR3: CASSQGGASGVNTEAFF. The DNA for the CDR3 is TGTGCCAGCAGCCAAGGGGGAGCCTCAGGGGTGAACACTGAAGCTTTCTTT.